This entry lists 4 T cell receptor beta chains sequenced from one sample in a study of CD8 T cells in ankylosing spondylitis. MiXCR, run by TCRdb on the 5' RACE reads, gives a single entry per CDR3 protein. The table has about 160,000 distinct CDR3 sequences, approximately 16% seen once. Material: blood, either unsorted or a sorted T cell fraction (not recorded which). These receptor sequences come from a male donor with ankylosing spondylitis or in good health (not recorded which).

There are many counts of this clonotype. V and J are TRBV5-1 and TRBJ2-7; TRBD1 might be the D (5 bases). The CDR3 length is 12 residues. Germline CDR1 and CDR2: SGHRS and YFSETQ. V lost 4 bases, J lost 6 bases, and 11 bases lay in between. The CDR3 loop reads CASSPTGVEQYF. The CDR3 region has the DNA TGCGCCAGCAGCCCTACAGGCGTCGAGCAGTACTTC. The full variable domain, in which reference TRBV5-1 and TRBJ2-7 provide the parts outside the CDR3, is KAGVTQTPRYLIKTRGQQVTLSCSPISGHRSVSWYQQTPGQGLQFLFEYFSETQRNKGNFPGRFSGRQFSNSRSEMNVSTLELGDSALYLCASSPTGVEQYFGPGTRLTVT.

A note on this clonotype: A much larger clone differs by one base, so this may be a read error. V and J are TRBV5-1 and TRBJ1-1; TRBD1 is a possible D gene (5 bases). Trimming stripped 4 bases from V and 4 bases from J, with 14 bases between. This CDR3 region has 14 residues. CDR1 and CDR2 (germline): SGHRS, YFSETQ. The CDR3 DNA reads as TGCGCCAGCAGCGCCCTTTTGGGGGGCACTGAAGCTTTCTTT. Translating it yields CASSALLGGTEAFF.

This clonotype was detected many times. The chain links TRBV10-3 to TRBJ2-1; a weak D match, TRBD1 (7 bases). Germline assignment: CDR1 ENHRY and CDR2 SYGVKD. The CDR3 sequence is 13 residues long. Between the trimmed V and J ends, which lost 4 bases and 11 bases, there was a span of 15 bases. CDR3 protein: CAISGGDSEKQFF. For the CDR3, the DNA is TGTGCCATCAGTGGGGGGGACAGTGAAAAGCAGTTCTTC.

V and J are TRBV20-1 and TRBJ1-3, with TRBD1 matching 7 bases. Trimming took 1 base from V and 0 from J; bases not matched to a gene: 6. This CDR3 spans 16 amino acids. Germline CDR1 is DFQATT and CDR2 is SNEGSKA (reference sequence). The CDR3 is CSARVSGGPSGNTIYF. CDR3 DNA sequence: TGCAGTGCTAGAGTCTCAGGGGGACCCTCTGGAAACACCATATATTTT.